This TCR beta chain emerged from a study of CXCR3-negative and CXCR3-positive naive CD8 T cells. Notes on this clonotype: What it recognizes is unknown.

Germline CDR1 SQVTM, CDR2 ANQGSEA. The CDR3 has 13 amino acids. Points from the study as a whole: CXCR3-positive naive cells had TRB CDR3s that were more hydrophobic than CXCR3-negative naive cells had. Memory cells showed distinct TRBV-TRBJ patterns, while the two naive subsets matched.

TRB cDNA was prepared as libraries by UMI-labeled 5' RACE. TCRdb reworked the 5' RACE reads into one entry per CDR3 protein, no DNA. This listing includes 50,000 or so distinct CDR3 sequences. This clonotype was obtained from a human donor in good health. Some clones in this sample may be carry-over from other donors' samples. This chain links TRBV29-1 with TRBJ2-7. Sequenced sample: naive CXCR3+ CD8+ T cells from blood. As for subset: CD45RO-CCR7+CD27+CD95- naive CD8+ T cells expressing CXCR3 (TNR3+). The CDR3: CSVETDTPDEQYF.